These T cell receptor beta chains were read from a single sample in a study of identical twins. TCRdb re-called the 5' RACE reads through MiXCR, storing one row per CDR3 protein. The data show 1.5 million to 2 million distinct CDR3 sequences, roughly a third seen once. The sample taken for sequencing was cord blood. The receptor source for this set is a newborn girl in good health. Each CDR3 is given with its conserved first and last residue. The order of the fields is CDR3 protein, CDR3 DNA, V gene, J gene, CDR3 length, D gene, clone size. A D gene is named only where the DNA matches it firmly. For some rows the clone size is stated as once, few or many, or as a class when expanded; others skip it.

CASSLEGPTYEQYF	TGTGCCAGCAGTTTGGAGGGGCCTACCTACGAGCAGTACTTC	TRBV12-3/TRBV12-4	TRBJ2-7	14	NA	few
CSVARGFYGYTF	TGCAGCGTTGCACGGGGGTTCTATGGCTACACCTTC	TRBV29-1	TRBJ1-2	12	NA	few
CASRLSRVAEQYF	TGTGCCAGCAGGTTATCCCGAGTAGCGGAGCAGTACTTC	TRBV27	TRBJ2-7	13	NA	NA
CSVLAGAAYEQYF	TGCAGCGTGCTAGCGGGGGCCGCCTACGAGCAGTACTTC	TRBV29-1	TRBJ2-7	13	TRBD2	NA
CASSPFGGSSYEQYF	TGTGCCAGCTCACCGTTCGGGGGGAGCTCCTACGAGCAGTACTTC	TRBV18	TRBJ2-7	15	TRBD2	few
CASSQDWGVSTDTQYF	TGTGCCAGCAGCCAAGATTGGGGGGTCTCCACAGATACGCAGTATTTT	TRBV3-1	TRBJ2-3	16	NA	few
CASSPSSGFSYEQYF	TGTGCCAGCAGTCCATCAAGCGGGTTCTCCTACGAGCAGTACTTC	TRBV6-6	TRBJ2-7	15	NA	NA
CASSQVRPHLGTDTQYF	TGCGCCAGCAGCCAAGTGCGCCCGCACTTGGGCACAGATACGCAGTATTTT	TRBV4-1	TRBJ2-3	17	NA	NA
CASSERTSLYNEQFF	TGCGCCAGCAGCGAACGGACTAGCCTCTACAATGAGCAGTTCTTC	TRBV4-1	TRBJ2-1	15	TRBD2	NA
CASSALGPNYGYTF	TGTGCCAGCAGTGCCCTCGGACCGAACTATGGCTACACCTTC	TRBV25-1	TRBJ1-2	14	NA	NA
CASSQDALADAWEQFF	TGTGCCAGCAGCCAAGACGCTCTAGCGGATGCTTGGGAGCAGTTCTTC	TRBV4-2	TRBJ2-1	16	TRBD2	NA
CASSQEEGGPTYEQYF	TGTGCCAGCAGCCAAGAGGAGGGAGGGCCAACCTACGAGCAGTACTTC	TRBV3-1	TRBJ2-7	16	TRBD2	NA
CASSKQGKPTEAFF	TGTGCCAGTAGTAAACAGGGAAAGCCGACTGAAGCTTTCTTT	TRBV19	TRBJ1-1	14	NA	NA
CASSQENFYNEQYF	TGCGCCAGCAGCCAAGAAAACTTCTACAATGAGCAGTACTTC	TRBV4-1	TRBJ2-7	14	NA	NA
CASSYAGTGNYGYTF	TGTGCCAGCAGCTACGCCGGGACAGGGAACTATGGCTACACCTTC	TRBV11-1	TRBJ1-2	15	TRBD1	NA
CSARDRGNVYTF	TGCAGTGCTAGAGACAGGGGGAACGTCTACACCTTC	TRBV20-1	TRBJ1-2	12	TRBD1	NA
CASSPVSGEQYF	TGTGCCAGCAGCCCCGTATCAGGCGAGCAGTACTTC	TRBV7-9	TRBJ2-7	12	NA	few
CASTRTPYNEQFF	TGTGCCAGCACACGGACCCCGTACAATGAGCAGTTCTTC	TRBV12-3/TRBV12-4	TRBJ2-1	13	NA	NA
CASTGLAAFHEQFF	TGTGCCAGCACTGGACTAGCGGCTTTCCATGAGCAGTTCTTC	TRBV7-2	TRBJ2-1	14	TRBD2	many
CASSELKQAFF	TGTGCCAGCAGTGAATTGAAACAAGCTTTCTTT	TRBV6-1	TRBJ1-1	11	NA	few
CSAWGGVDYEQYF	TGCAGTGCTTGGGGGGGGGTAGACTACGAGCAGTACTTC	TRBV20-1	TRBJ2-7	13	TRBD2	NA
CASSELGRQVDEKLFF	TGTGCCAGCAGTGAACTAGGGAGACAGGTGGATGAAAAACTGTTTTTT	TRBV25-1	TRBJ1-4	16	NA	NA
CASSLISGSTATNEKLFF	TGTGCCAGCAGTTTAATCTCGGGCAGTACCGCAACTAATGAAAAACTGTTTTTT	TRBV27	TRBJ1-4	18	NA	NA
CASSDSGPEKLFF	TGTGCCAGCAGCGACAGTGGACCTGAAAAACTGTTTTTT	TRBV28	TRBJ1-4	13	NA	few
CASSLRTGVYGYTF	TGTGCCAGCAGTTTGCGGACAGGGGTGTATGGCTACACCTTC	TRBV27	TRBJ1-2	14	TRBD1	few
CASSFCATSGYNEQFF	TGTGCCAGCAGTTTTTGCGCGACTAGCGGGTACAATGAGCAGTTCTTC	TRBV12-3/TRBV12-4	TRBJ2-1	16	TRBD2	NA
CASSENRMNEQYF	TGTGCCAGCAGTGAAAACAGGATGAATGAGCAGTACTTC	TRBV2	TRBJ2-5	13	NA	NA
CASRSPIRGGVLFF	TGTGCCAGCCGGAGCCCAATACGCGGGGGTGTACTGTTCTTC	TRBV12-3/TRBV12-4	TRBJ2-1	14	TRBD2	NA
CASSPGLAENNEQFF	TGTGCCAGCTCACCAGGGCTAGCGGAGAACAATGAGCAGTTCTTC	TRBV18	TRBJ2-1	15	TRBD2	NA
CSVGRTTEAFF	TGCAGCGTTGGGCGTACGACTGAAGCTTTCTTT	TRBV29-1	TRBJ1-1	11	NA	few
CASSQRGARTDTQYF	TGTGCCAGCAGCCAAAGGGGGGCCCGCACAGATACGCAGTATTTT	TRBV3-1	TRBJ2-3	15	NA	NA